A single sample is the source of the 20 T cell receptor beta chains below, sequenced in a study of T cell responses to AZD1222 COVID-19 vaccine. Profiling relied on immunoSEQ multiplex PCR, and the TCRdb table lists in-frame clones only, not all of them. The sample has 96,000 or so clones, about 88% seen once. The material sequenced was peripheral blood, taken on day 0 of AZD1222 vaccination. These receptors all stem from an adult in good health.

This chain uses TRBV7-2 with TRBJ1-5, with D maybe TRBD1 (5 bases). Trimming removed 5 bases at V and 4 bases at J, with 9 bases between. In germline, CDR1 is SGHTA, CDR2 FQGNSA. The CDR3 has 13 amino acids. CDR3 protein: CASSVRTNQPQHF. Written as DNA, the CDR3 is TGTGCCAGCAGCGTCAGGACAAATCAGCCCCAGCATTTT. The variable domain in full, completed from reference TRBV7-2 and TRBJ1-5, reads GAGVSQSPSNKVTEKGKDVELRCDPISGHTALYWYRQSLGQGLEFLIYFQGNSAPDKSGLPSDRFSAERTGGSVSTLTIQRTQQEDSAVYLCASSVRTNQPQHFGDGTRLSIL.

V is TRBV18 and J is TRBJ1-2, with 9 bases fitting TRBD1. V lost 6 bases and J lost 4; bases outside the gene matches: 6. From germline, CDR1 is KGHSH and CDR2 LQKENI. This CDR3 is 14 amino acids long. The CDR3 nucleotides read TGTGCCAGCTCTCGACAGGGGGAGAGCTATGGCTACACCTTC. It translates to CASSRQGESYGYTF.

V is TRBV11-2 and J is TRBJ2-7, with 7 bases fitting TRBD2. Trimming took 1 base from V and 2 from J; bases not matched to a gene: 2. CDR1 is SGHAT, CDR2 FQNNGV, per germline. This CDR3 region has 14 residues. CDR3 sequence reads: CASSLGGGTYEQYF. For the CDR3, the DNA is TGTGCCAGCAGCTTAGGGGGGGGAACCTACGAGCAGTACTTC. The complete variable domain, with remaining parts taken from reference TRBV11-2 and TRBJ2-7, reads EAGVAQSPRYKIIEKRQSVAFWCNPISGHATLYWYQQILGQGPKLLIQFQNNGVVDDSQLPKDRFSAERLKGVDSTLKIQPAKLEDSAVYLCASSLGGGTYEQYFGPGTRLTVT.

On this clone itself: The junction differs from germline at one of its ends, possibly a read error. The chain recombines TRBV6-1 with TRBJ1-2; maybe TRBD1 (5 bases). CDR1 and CDR2 (germline): MNHNS, SASEGT. The CDR3 contains 17 residues. CDR3 sequence reads: CASSQAHLTVGGYGYTF. The CDR3 coding sequence is TGTGCCAGCAGTCAAGCACACCTGACAGTGGGGGGTTATGGCTACACCTTC.

The V call is TRBV9, the J call TRBJ1-1; a possible D gene is TRBD1 (5 bases). V was clipped by 4 bases and J by 5 bases, with 15 bases between them. The CDR3 runs 14 residues. The germline V gene has CDR1 SGDLS and CDR2 YYNGEE. DNA for the CDR3: TGTGCCAGCAGCCCCCTAGGGACGGGAACTGAAGCTTTCTTT. Residues: CASSPLGTGTEAFF.

The chain has TRBV5-5 and TRBJ1-1; perhaps TRBD1 as D (5 bases). This CDR3 has 16 amino acids. V lost 4 bases to trimming and J lost 4 bases, with 20 bases between them. Germline V gene lookup returns CDR1 SGHKS and CDR2 YYEKEE (reference sequence). CDR3 sequence (DNA): TGTGCCAGCAGCCTTCTTGGGACGGAGGGGAGCACTGAAGCTTTCTTT. It specifies CASSLLGTEGSTEAFF.

The chain has TRBV4-3 and TRBJ2-7; possibly TRBD2 for D (5 bases). CDR3 length: 13 residues. V gave up 0 bases and J gave up 5 bases, with 8 bases separating them. Looked up from germline, CDR1 is LGHNA and CDR2 is YSLEER. CDR3: CASSQDSRDEQYF. The CDR3 nucleotides are TGCGCCAGCAGCCAAGATTCGAGGGACGAGCAGTACTTC.

J is TRBJ2-3 and V is TRBV2, with TRBD1 matching over 7 bases. J gave up 0 bases and V 4 bases, and 13 bases lay outside the gene matches. Per the germline V gene, CDR1 is SNHLY and CDR2 is FYNNEI. This CDR3 is built from 18 residues. The DNA of the CDR3 is TGTGCCAGCAGTGTGACAGGGAGAGGGGAGTTTAGCACAGATACGCAGTATTTT. Its protein is CASSVTGRGEFSTDTQYF.

The chain has TRBV19 and TRBJ2-3; 9 bases match TRBD1. CDR3 length equals 14 residues. The ends lost 6 bases at V and 6 bases at J; junction bases unmatched: 7. CDR1 and CDR2 (germline): LNHDA, SQIVND (reference sequence). CDR3 sequence: CASSRDRDEDTQYF. The CDR3, as DNA: TGTGCCAGTAGCCGGGACAGGGACGAGGATACGCAGTATTTT. Based on the CDR3 plus reference TRBV19 and TRBJ2-3, the full variable domain is DGGITQSPKYLFRKEGQNVTLSCEQNLNHDAMYWYRQDPGQGLRLIYYSQIVNDFQKGDIAEGYSVSREKKESFPLTVTSAQKNPTAFYLCASSRDRDEDTQYFGPGTRLTVL.

This clone was picked up one time. The chain recombines TRBV18 with TRBJ2-7; 10 bases fit TRBD1. This CDR3 contains 15 residues. V lost 3 bases to trimming and J lost 5 bases; unmatched junction nucleotides: 7. Germline CDR1 and CDR2: KGHSH and LQKENI. CDR3 nucleotides: TGTGCCAGCTCACCCTCCGGGACAGGGGCCCACGAGCAGTACTTC. As protein: CASSPSGTGAHEQYF.

The J gene is TRBJ1-4, the V gene TRBV6-5; D ambiguous. This CDR3 is 13 amino acids long. The V and J ends lost 2 bases and 5 bases respectively, with 6 bases between them. Germline V gene data show CDR1 as MNHEY and CDR2 as SVGAGI. CDR3 loop: CASSYGGNEKLFF. The CDR3 DNA is TGTGCCAGCAGTTACGGAGGGAATGAAAAACTGTTTTTT.

This chain connects TRBV4-3 to TRBJ2-5; no clear D gene. Germline V gives CDR1 LGHNA, CDR2 YSLEER. The CDR3 sequence is 15 residues long. Trimming cost V 0 bases and J 1 base, with 9 bases left between them. CDR3 DNA sequence: TGCGCCAGCAGCCAAGATTGGGCAGGCCAAGAGACCCAGTACTTC. Protein product: CASSQDWAGQETQYF.

This clone was found once. The V gene is TRBV30, the J gene TRBJ1-4, with D possibly TRBD1 on 6 matching bases. The V end lost 0 bases, the J end lost 8 bases, and 13 bases lay between the germline ends. CDR3 length equals 14 residues. CDR1 and CDR2 from the germline V gene are GTSNPN and SVGIG (reference sequence). CDR3 region: CAWSVWGGWEKLFF. The DNA of the CDR3 is TGTGCCTGGAGTGTATGGGGGGGCTGGGAAAAACTGTTTTTT.

V gene TRBV6-5 combines with J gene TRBJ2-7; 11 bases line up with TRBD1. The V and J ends lost 4 bases and 4 bases, in that order; junction bases with no gene match: 9. The CDR3 runs to 16 residues. The germline CDR1 and CDR2 sequences are MNHEY and SVGAGI. CDR3 region: CASSSSGTGGIYEQYF. The CDR3 DNA follows: TGTGCCAGCAGTTCCTCCGGGACAGGGGGTATATACGAGCAGTACTTC.

The chain recombines TRBV7-6 with TRBJ1-3; no clear D gene. The germline V gene has CDR1 SGHVS and CDR2 FNYEAQ. V was shortened by 2 bases and J by 0 bases, with 11 bases between the two germline ends. CDR3 length: 16 residues. This CDR3 reads CASSLRQANSGNTIYF. DNA of the CDR3: TGTGCCAGCAGCTTAAGGCAGGCCAACTCTGGAAACACCATATATTTT. The full variable domain, with the rest looked up from reference TRBV7-6 and TRBJ1-3, is GAGVSQSPRYKVTKRGQDVALRCDPISGHVSLYWYRQALGQGPEFLTYFNYEAQQDKSGLPNDRFSAERPEGSISTLTIQRTEQRDSAMYRCASSLRQANSGNTIYFGEGSWLTVV.

CDR3 sequence reads: CASSFLRDTEAFF. In DNA, the CDR3 is TGTGCCAGCAGTTTCCTAAGGGACACTGAAGCTTTCTTT. The rearrangement uses TRBV27 and TRBJ1-1; D is ambiguous. CDR1 is MNHEY, CDR2 SMNVEV, per germline (reference sequence). This CDR3 is 13 amino acids long. Trimming took 3 bases from V and 3 from J, leaving 8 bases between them.

The chain carries TRBV3-1 (or the pseudogene TRBV3-2) and TRBJ2-7; D ambiguous. V was pared by 2 bases and J by 3 bases, with 2 bases between. The CDR3 consists of 11 residues. Germline lookup yields CDR1 LGHDT and CDR2 YNNKEL (reference sequence). The DNA for the CDR3 is TGTGCCAGCAGCCAAAGCTACGAGCAGTACTTC. The encoded protein is CASSQSYEQYF.

This chain joins TRBV11-2 and TRBJ1-2; D is unclear. Trimming took 1 base from V and 4 from J, leaving 13 bases between them. The CDR3 runs to 15 residues. CDR1 is SGHAT and CDR2 is FQNNGV in the germline V gene. The CDR3 bases are TGTGCCAGCAGCTTAGGGTCCGGGGAGTCCTATGGCTACACCTTC. Amino acids: CASSLGSGESYGYTF.

The chain employs TRBV7-3 and TRBJ2-7, with D unresolved. This CDR3 spans 15 amino acids. V was trimmed by 2 bases and J by 4 bases, leaving 15 bases between them. Germline V gene sequence: CDR1 SGHTA, CDR2 FQGTGA. The CDR3 loop is CASSLDPRPSYEQYF. CDR3 DNA: TGTGCCAGCAGCTTAGACCCTCGTCCCTCTTACGAGCAGTACTTC.

The V call is TRBV19, the J call TRBJ2-3; D is possibly TRBD2 (5 bases). This CDR3 region has 14 residues. CDR1 is LNHDA and CDR2 is SQIVND in the germline V gene (reference sequence). Trimming stripped 7 bases from V and 0 bases from J, with 11 bases between. The CDR3, as DNA: TGTGCCAGTAATGAGGGATGGAGCACAGATACGCAGTATTTT. It yields the protein CASNEGWSTDTQYF.